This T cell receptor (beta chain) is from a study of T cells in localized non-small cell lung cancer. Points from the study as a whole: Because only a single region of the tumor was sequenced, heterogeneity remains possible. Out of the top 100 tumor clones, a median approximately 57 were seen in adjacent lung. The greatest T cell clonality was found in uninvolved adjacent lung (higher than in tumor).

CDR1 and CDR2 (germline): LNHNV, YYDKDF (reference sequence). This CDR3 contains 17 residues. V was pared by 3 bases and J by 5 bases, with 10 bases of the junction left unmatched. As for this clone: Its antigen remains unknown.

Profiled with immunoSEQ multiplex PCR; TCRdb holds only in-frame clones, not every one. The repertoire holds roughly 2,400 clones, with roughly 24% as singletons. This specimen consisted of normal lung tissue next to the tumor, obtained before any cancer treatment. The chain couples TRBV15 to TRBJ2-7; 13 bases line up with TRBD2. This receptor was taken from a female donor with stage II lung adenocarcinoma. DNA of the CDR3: TGTGCCACCAGCAGGGGAAGACTAGCGGGGGGCAACAACGAGCAGTACTTC. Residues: CATSRGRLAGGNNEQYF.